The rows below give T cell receptor beta chains drawn from one sample of a study of blood T cell repertoires in COVID-19. Assay used: immunoSEQ multiplex PCR; TCRdb lists only in-frame clones, some missing. The repertoire consists of 60,000 to 65,000 clones, with 74% occurring once and the leading ten covering roughly 28%. The sequenced sample consisted of peripheral blood. The receptor set was obtained from a woman older than 75 with acute or convalescent COVID-19. Both conserved end residues are part of each CDR3. D genes are given only for firm matches. For some rows the clone size is stated as once, few or many, or as a class when expanded; others skip it.

CDR3	DNA	D	size	V	J
CASSLGVWQGRMNTEAFF	TGTGCCAGCAGCTTGGGTGTTTGGCAGGGGAGAATGAACACTGAAGCTTTCTTT	NA	NA	TRBV11-2	TRBJ1-1
CASARQFSTDTQYF	TGTGCTAGTGCCCGACAGTTTAGCACAGATACGCAGTATTTT	NA	NA	TRBV12-5	TRBJ2-3
CPRRLPGAGAGDTEAFF	TGCCCCCGCCGCTTGCCGGGGGCCGGGGCGGGGGACACTGAAGCTTTCTTT	NA	NA	TRBV5-1	TRBJ1-1
CASRFGNSGNTIYF	TGTGCCAGCAGGTTCGGGAACTCTGGAAACACCATATATTTT	NA	NA	TRBV28	TRBJ1-3
CASSLGMGAAQPQHF	TGTGCCAGCAGCTTAGGGATGGGGGCGGCTCAGCCCCAGCATTTT	NA	once	TRBV7-9	TRBJ1-5
CSVDFGQGETQYF	TGCAGCGTTGACTTTGGGCAGGGCGAGACCCAGTACTTC	NA	NA	TRBV29-1	TRBJ2-5
CASSLGSSGKQETQYF	TGTGCCAGCAGCTTAGGTTCTAGCGGGAAACAAGAGACCCAGTACTTC	TRBD2	NA	TRBV7-2	TRBJ2-5
CASYRTSGSLNEQFF	TGTGCCAGCTACCGGACTAGCGGGAGTCTCAATGAGCAGTTCTTC	TRBD2	NA	TRBV18	TRBJ2-1
CASAPGRGQPQHF	TGTGCCAGCGCACCTGGGAGGGGACAGCCCCAGCATTTT	NA	NA	TRBV7-2	TRBJ1-5
CASSLGQGLWNEQFF	TGTGCCAGCAGCTTGGGACAGGGTCTTTGGAATGAGCAGTTCTTC	TRBD1	NA	TRBV5-4	TRBJ2-1
CASSPAGTGGETQYF	TGTGCCAGCAGCCCCGCCGGGACAGGGGGGGAGACCCAGTACTTC	TRBD1	NA	TRBV28	TRBJ2-5
CATSITTRDDGYTF	TGTGCCACCAGCATAACAACGCGGGACGATGGCTACACCTTC	NA	few	TRBV15	TRBJ1-2
CASSSRDRDEQYF	TGTGCCAGTAGTTCACGCGACCGGGACGAGCAGTACTTC	NA	NA	TRBV19	TRBJ2-7
CASSRDSSNSPLHF	TGTGCCAGCTCTCGGGACAGCTCTAATTCACCCCTCCACTTT	TRBD1	once	TRBV18	TRBJ1-6
CASSSLATNTGELFF	TGTGCCAGCAGTTCTCTAGCGACTAACACCGGGGAGCTGTTTTTT	NA	NA	TRBV27	TRBJ2-2
CSVAITPGQPQHF	TGCAGCGTTGCGATAACACCGGGTCAGCCCCAGCATTTT	NA	few	TRBV29-1	TRBJ1-5
CASLPGGTTWGEQFF	TGTGCCAGCCTTCCGGGAGGTACTACATGGGGTGAGCAGTTCTTC	TRBD2	once	TRBV27	TRBJ2-1
CASSQDLDRGGDGYTF	TGCGCCAGCAGCCAAGATCTGGACAGGGGGGGCGATGGCTACACCTTC	TRBD1	few	TRBV4-3	TRBJ1-2
CASSHNQGSGELFF	TGTGCCAGCAGCCATAACCAGGGGTCCGGGGAGCTGTTTTTT	NA	NA	TRBV4-2	TRBJ2-2
CASTSGLAGGRGEQYF	TGTGCCAGTACCTCGGGACTAGCGGGAGGGCGAGGCGAGCAGTACTTC	TRBD2	NA	TRBV19	TRBJ2-7
CASSLRNRGDEQYF	TGCGCCAGCAGCCTTAGAAACAGGGGGGACGAGCAGTACTTC	TRBD1	few	TRBV4-1	TRBJ2-7
CASSLSAANEKLFF	TGTGCCAGCAGCTTAAGTGCGGCTAATGAAAAACTGTTTTTT	NA	once	TRBV7-2	TRBJ1-4
CSASNPEGTGELFF	TGCAGTGCTAGTAACCCCGAGGGCACCGGGGAGCTGTTTTTT	NA	NA	TRBV20-1	TRBJ2-2
CATSGAGLEQFF	TGTGCCACCAGCGGTGCGGGACTTGAGCAGTTCTTC	NA	once	TRBV15	TRBJ2-1
CASRQGGTGELFF	TGTGCCAGCCGACAGGGGGGCACCGGGGAGCTGTTTTTT	TRBD1	NA	TRBV6-5	TRBJ2-2
CASSLGSGAYNEQFF	TGCGCCAGCAGCTTGGGTAGCGGAGCATACAATGAGCAGTTCTTC	NA	NA	TRBV5-1	TRBJ2-1
CASSIDGQGAREKLFF	TGTGCCAGTAGTATAGACGGCCAGGGGGCCAGGGAAAAACTGTTTTTT	TRBD1	few	TRBV19	TRBJ1-4
CASSPVGQGHSPLHF	TGTGCCAGCAGCCCCGTAGGACAGGGGCATTCACCCCTCCACTTT	TRBD1	NA	TRBV2	TRBJ1-6
CSVEERNYGGYTF	TGCAGCGTTGAAGAAAGGAACTATGGGGGCTACACCTTC	NA	once	TRBV29-1	TRBJ1-2
CASGKDRTEAFF	TGTGCTAGTGGTAAAGACAGGACTGAAGCTTTCTTT	NA	once	TRBV12-5	TRBJ1-1
CASSGQGASGANVLTF	TGTGCCAGCAGCGGGCAGGGGGCTTCTGGGGCCAACGTCCTGACTTTC	TRBD1	NA	TRBV25-1	TRBJ2-6
CASSPDPGLAMLQFF	TGTGCCAGCAGCCCTGACCCGGGACTAGCCATGTTGCAGTTCTTC	TRBD2	medium-sized	TRBV4-2	TRBJ2-1
CASSAAGRVYEQYF	TGTGCCAGCAGCGCGGCCGGGAGGGTGTACGAGCAGTACTTC	TRBD2	NA	TRBV9	TRBJ2-7
CASSIGQASYEQYF	TGTGCCAGCAGCATCGGACAGGCCTCCTACGAGCAGTACTTC	TRBD1	NA	TRBV11-1	TRBJ2-7
CASSSRLAKNIQYF	TGTGCCAGCAGTTCGAGATTAGCCAAAAACATTCAGTACTTC	NA	NA	TRBV27	TRBJ2-4
CASSAASGNHEQFF	TGTGCCAGCAGTGCAGCTAGCGGGAACCATGAGCAGTTCTTC	TRBD2	once	TRBV2	TRBJ2-1
CASTAQAGGAEQFF	TGCGCCAGCACGGCTCAAGCGGGAGGTGCTGAGCAGTTCTTC	TRBD2	few	TRBV10-1	TRBJ2-1
CASSVVSQPGNEQFF	TGTGCCAGCAGCGTAGTAAGTCAGCCGGGCAATGAGCAGTTCTTC	NA	NA	TRBV9	TRBJ2-1
CASSLREGRVNEQFF	TGTGCCAGCAGTTTACGGGAGGGCCGTGTTAATGAGCAGTTCTTC	TRBD2	NA	TRBV6-6	TRBJ2-1
CASSPQTGNYGYTF	TGTGCCAGCAGCCCCCAGACAGGGAACTATGGCTACACCTTC	TRBD1	NA	TRBV2	TRBJ1-2
CAWNPDRGNYGYTF	TGTGCCTGGAACCCGGACAGGGGTAACTATGGCTACACCTTC	TRBD1	NA	TRBV30	TRBJ1-2
CASSLFSGGSSGNTIYF	TGTGCCAGCAGTTTATTCTCGGGGGGGAGCTCTGGAAACACCATATATTTT	NA	NA	TRBV28	TRBJ1-3
CASSYGTGSATDTQYF	TGTGCCAGCAGTTATGGTACCGGGAGCGCCACAGATACGCAGTATTTT	NA	NA	TRBV6-6	TRBJ2-3
CASSHGGPYEQYF	TGTGCCAGCAGCCACGGGGGTCCCTACGAGCAGTACTTC	NA	NA	TRBV3-1/TRBV3-2	TRBJ2-7
CASSLKAGGSDTQYF	TGTGCCAGCAGCTTAAAAGCGGGAGGTTCGGATACGCAGTATTTT	TRBD2	once	TRBV7-3	TRBJ2-3
CAWRGPTQETQYF	TGTGCCTGGAGGGGACCTACCCAAGAGACCCAGTACTTC	NA	NA	TRBV2	TRBJ2-5
CASSTGNSGANVLTF	TGTGCCAGCAGTACAGGGAACTCTGGGGCCAACGTCCTGACTTTC	NA	NA	TRBV6-5	TRBJ2-6
CASSPQPGQGAGGNTIYF	TGTGCCAGCAGCCCACAACCGGGACAGGGGGCTGGAGGAAACACCATATATTTT	TRBD1	NA	TRBV5-6	TRBJ1-3
CATSRGGREAYEQYF	TGTGCCACCAGCAGAGGAGGCAGGGAGGCCTACGAGCAGTACTTC	NA	NA	TRBV15	TRBJ2-7
CASTPSGSPDTQYF	TGTGCCAGCACCCCTAGCGGGAGCCCAGATACGCAGTATTTT	TRBD2	NA	TRBV11-2	TRBJ2-3
CASSPGTRISYNEQFF	TGTGCCAGCTCACCCGGGACTAGGATCTCCTACAATGAGCAGTTCTTC	TRBD2	NA	TRBV18	TRBJ2-1
CASSPRQGTLGETQYF	TGTGCCAGCAGCCCCCGACAGGGAACCCTGGGGGAGACCCAGTACTTC	TRBD1	NA	TRBV5-6	TRBJ2-5
CASSVGGAGGETQYF	TGTGCCAGCAGCGTAGGGGGAGCGGGTGGAGAGACCCAGTACTTC	NA	many	TRBV9	TRBJ2-5
CATSGKGELTDTQYF	TGTGCCACCAGTGGGAAGGGGGAACTCACAGATACGCAGTATTTT	NA	NA	TRBV24-1	TRBJ2-3